This T cell receptor beta chain was sequenced in a study of CXCR3-negative and CXCR3-positive naive CD8 T cells (dated by TCRdb to about 2019). Regarding the complete study: In total, some 130 million TRB reads were obtained, or roughly 1.5 +/- 0.3 million reads per library. Diversity and physicochemical repertoire analyses were performed on about ten donors pooled from two independent experiments. Naive subsets from 5 or 6 donors and memory cells from 3 donors were included in the TRBV-TRBJ cluster analysis. Summary of the overall study and its limitations: TRB CDR3s from CXCR3-positive naive cells showed higher hydrophobicity (lower Kidera factor 4), lower energy, and higher strength and volume indices than CXCR3-negative naive cells. TRBV-TRBJ usage was similar between naive CXCR3-negative and CXCR3-positive cells from the same donor, while memory cells showed distinct patterns. Because surface CD5, which is linked to self-reactivity in mice, was comparable between the naive subsets, TCR interaction strength was also inferred from TRB CDR3 physicochemical properties. Repertoire diversity was comparably high in both naive subsets but much lower in memory CD8+ T cells. CXCR3 expression partially decreased after cryopreservation, so most assays used freshly isolated PBMCs.

Looking up the germline V gene yields CDR1 SGHTA and CDR2 FQGTGA. Measured from the cysteine to the phenylalanine, the CDR3 is 11 residues long. A DNA sequence was not provided. The sequencer was a NextSeq 550. The Human TCR Profiling Kit (MiLaboratory) was used to make UMI-labeled 5' RACE TRB cDNA libraries. The full amount of extracted RNA was used for cDNA synthesis, and the full amount of resulting cDNA was used for PCR amplification. The libraries were made side by side, with each library going through the same number of PCR cycles. The original pipeline was this. With a minimum of two reads required per UMI, MIGEC and MiXCR pulled out about 50,000 +/- 9,200 unique UMI-labeled TRB cDNA molecules from each library. Each library averaged about 38,000 +/- 11,000 functional in-frame TRB CDR3 nucleotide clonotypes without stop codons. After downsampling to 5000 UMI-labeled TRB molecules per sample, diversity metrics such as normalized Shannon-Wiener and Chao1 were calculated in VDJtools. For the central five CDR3 residues, VDJtools calculated physicochemical properties weighted by clonotype size, namely interaction energy, strength, volume and Kidera factor 4. Reads reprocessed by TCRdb are summarized as one entry per CDR3 protein sequence, and DNA is absent. The authors' filters were not applied to this entry. The sample's clone listing holds 55,000 to 75,000 distinct CDR3 sequences. Approximately 0.8% of the sample rests with the top ten.

Each CD8+ T cell subset was flow-sorted in triplicate, and around 320,000 cells per subset were placed directly into RLT lysis buffer. To exclude memory contaminants, naive CD8+ T cells were stringently defined as CD45RO-CCR7+CD27+CD95-. Peripheral blood mononuclear cells were isolated from buffy coats using standard density gradient centrifugation. A FACSAria III was used to flow-sort naive CXCR3-negative and CXCR3-positive CD8+ T cells. Total RNA was extracted from sorted cells with an RNeasy Mini Kit. Note on this clonotype: This clone's antigen is unknown.

The TCR was taken from a human donor in good health. Some clones in this sample may be carry-over from other donors' samples. Specimen: naive CXCR3+ CD8+ T cells from blood. The sample's cell subset or site label, in plain terms: CD45RO-CCR7+CD27+CD95- naive CD8+ T cells expressing CXCR3 (TNR3+). The V gene is TRBV7-3 and the J gene is TRBJ2-4. The CDR3 is CASTSVDIQYF.